A selection of T cell receptor beta chains follows, all from one sample in a study of blood T cell repertoires in COVID-19. Assay used: immunoSEQ multiplex PCR; TCRdb lists only in-frame clones, some missing. Of hundreds of thousands of clones listed, 88% are singletons. The sample comprised PBMCs or T cells enriched from blood (not recorded which). These receptors originate from a woman aged 50 to 65 who had recovered from COVID-19. CDR3s include the opening cysteine and the closing phenylalanine or tryptophan. Each record gives: V gene, D gene, clone size, J gene, CDR3 protein, CDR3 DNA. A D gene is named only where the DNA matches it firmly. Rows may omit the clone size; those that give it use once, few, many or a size class.

V gene: TRBV6-1; D gene: TRBD1; clone size: -; J gene: TRBJ2-1; CDR3 protein: CASSEQGTVKMNEQFF; CDR3 DNA: TGTGCCAGCAGTGAACAGGGGACAGTTAAAATGAATGAGCAGTTCTTC
V gene: TRBV7-6; D gene: -; clone size: once; J gene: TRBJ2-7; CDR3 protein: CASSQLPARGTYEQYF; CDR3 DNA: TGTGCCAGCAGCCAGCTACCCGCAAGAGGAACCTACGAGCAGTACTTC
V gene: TRBV7-9; D gene: -; clone size: -; J gene: TRBJ1-5; CDR3 protein: CASSLAGGRGNQPQHF; CDR3 DNA: TGTGCCAGCAGCTTAGCGGGGGGTAGGGGCAATCAGCCCCAGCATTTT
V gene: TRBV11-2; D gene: TRBD2; clone size: -; J gene: TRBJ2-2; CDR3 protein: CASSTRGRLAGTGSGELFF; CDR3 DNA: TGTGCCAGCAGCACCCGGGGGAGGCTAGCGGGTACCGGGTCCGGGGAGCTGTTTTTT
V gene: TRBV20-1; D gene: TRBD1; clone size: -; J gene: TRBJ2-3; CDR3 protein: CSASRGQGAQDTQYF; CDR3 DNA: TGCAGTGCTAGTAGAGGCCAGGGGGCGCAAGATACGCAGTATTTT
V gene: TRBV2; D gene: -; clone size: -; J gene: TRBJ1-1; CDR3 protein: CASSEEATANTEAFF; CDR3 DNA: TGTGCCAGCAGTGAAGAGGCGACAGCTAACACTGAAGCTTTCTTT
V gene: TRBV28; D gene: TRBD1; clone size: -; J gene: TRBJ1-2; CDR3 protein: CASRNRGPHYGYTF; CDR3 DNA: TGTGCCAGCAGGAACAGGGGGCCTCACTATGGCTACACCTTC
V gene: TRBV7-2; D gene: TRBD2; clone size: -; J gene: TRBJ2-5; CDR3 protein: CASSFAPTSSETQYF; CDR3 DNA: TGTGCCAGCAGCTTCGCCCCGACTAGCTCGGAGACCCAGTACTTC
V gene: TRBV3-1/TRBV3-2; D gene: TRBD1; clone size: -; J gene: TRBJ1-2; CDR3 protein: CASTLRQGAGGYTF; CDR3 DNA: TGTGCCAGCACCCTTAGACAGGGGGCTGGTGGCTACACCTTC
V gene: TRBV20-1; D gene: -; clone size: -; J gene: TRBJ2-1; CDR3 protein: CSAVASRKTFF; CDR3 DNA: TGCAGTGCTGTGGCGTCGCGGAAAACGTTCTTC
V gene: TRBV19; D gene: TRBD1; clone size: -; J gene: TRBJ1-2; CDR3 protein: CASTTWDRRRNYGYTF; CDR3 DNA: TGTGCCAGTACGACCTGGGACAGGCGGCGTAACTATGGCTACACCTTC
V gene: TRBV19; D gene: -; clone size: -; J gene: TRBJ2-1; CDR3 protein: CASSIRDYNEQFF; CDR3 DNA: TGTGCCAGTAGTATCCGGGACTACAATGAGCAGTTCTTC
V gene: TRBV28; D gene: TRBD1; clone size: -; J gene: TRBJ1-2; CDR3 protein: CASREPPRGRVNYGYTF; CDR3 DNA: TGTGCCAGCAGAGAACCCCCGAGGGGGCGCGTTAACTATGGCTACACCTTC
V gene: TRBV19; D gene: -; clone size: -; J gene: TRBJ2-2; CDR3 protein: CASSPGGGPATGELFF; CDR3 DNA: TGTGCCAGTAGTCCCGGAGGAGGGCCGGCCACCGGGGAGCTGTTTTTT
V gene: TRBV11-2; D gene: TRBD2; clone size: -; J gene: TRBJ2-1; CDR3 protein: CASSLVGLAGVNEQFF; CDR3 DNA: TGTGCCAGCAGCTTAGTCGGGCTAGCGGGGGTAAATGAGCAGTTCTTC
V gene: TRBV4-3; D gene: -; clone size: -; J gene: TRBJ2-2; CDR3 protein: CASSQVASAPGELFF; CDR3 DNA: TGCGCCAGCAGCCAAGTGGCTAGCGCACCCGGGGAGCTGTTTTTT
V gene: TRBV7-6; D gene: -; clone size: -; J gene: TRBJ1-6; CDR3 protein: CASSLTAANSPLHF; CDR3 DNA: TGTGCCAGCAGCTTGACAGCCGCGAATTCACCCCTCCACTTT
V gene: TRBV11-1; D gene: -; clone size: -; J gene: TRBJ1-2; CDR3 protein: CASSLDRVRSGYTF; CDR3 DNA: TGTGCCAGCAGCTTAGATCGTGTTCGGTCTGGCTACACCTTC
V gene: TRBV18; D gene: TRBD1; clone size: -; J gene: TRBJ1-5; CDR3 protein: CASSYRDSLNQPQHF; CDR3 DNA: TGTGCCAGCTCGTACCGGGACAGCCTCAATCAGCCCCAGCATTTT
V gene: TRBV9; D gene: -; clone size: -; J gene: TRBJ2-2; CDR3 protein: CASSDGTQNTGELFF; CDR3 DNA: TGTGCCAGCAGCGACGGGACACAGAACACCGGGGAGCTGTTTTTT
V gene: TRBV29-1; D gene: -; clone size: once; J gene: TRBJ1-1; CDR3 protein: CSGDRPGTEAFF; CDR3 DNA: TGCAGTGGAGATCGGCCCGGGACTGAAGCTTTCTTT
V gene: TRBV27; D gene: TRBD1; clone size: -; J gene: TRBJ1-1; CDR3 protein: CASSRRRRGIQGDTEAFF; CDR3 DNA: TGTGCCAGCAGTAGGCGCCGACGTGGCATTCAGGGGGACACTGAAGCTTTCTTT
V gene: TRBV20-1; D gene: -; clone size: once; J gene: TRBJ2-1; CDR3 protein: CSASSDEQFF; CDR3 DNA: TGCAGTGCTAGCTCCGATGAGCAGTTCTTC
V gene: TRBV12-3/TRBV12-4; D gene: -; clone size: few; J gene: TRBJ1-2; CDR3 protein: CASTRSQTYGYTF; CDR3 DNA: TGTGCCAGCACTCGGAGCCAGACCTATGGCTACACCTTC
V gene: TRBV7-2; D gene: -; clone size: few; J gene: TRBJ2-1; CDR3 protein: CASSYDFATGLRNEQFF; CDR3 DNA: TGTGCCAGCAGCTACGACTTTGCTACGGGACTCCGCAATGAGCAGTTCTTC
V gene: TRBV10-2; D gene: -; clone size: -; J gene: TRBJ1-2; CDR3 protein: CASSDEADYGYTF; CDR3 DNA: TGCGCCAGCAGCGACGAAGCGGACTATGGCTACACCTTC
V gene: TRBV3-1/TRBV3-2; D gene: -; clone size: -; J gene: TRBJ2-5; CDR3 protein: CASSQLDISQETQYF; CDR3 DNA: TGTGCCAGCAGCCAACTGGACATTTCCCAAGAGACCCAGTACTTC
V gene: TRBV7-2; D gene: -; clone size: -; J gene: TRBJ2-7; CDR3 protein: CASSRTLAYPTYEQYF; CDR3 DNA: TGTGCCAGCAGCCGTACTTTAGCTTATCCAACCTACGAGCAGTACTTC
V gene: TRBV5-8; D gene: TRBD2; clone size: -; J gene: TRBJ2-3; CDR3 protein: CASSFIRSGSSSDTQYF; CDR3 DNA: TGTGCCAGCAGCTTCATCCGTAGCGGGAGTTCGTCAGATACGCAGTATTTT
V gene: TRBV7-3; D gene: TRBD1; clone size: once; J gene: TRBJ1-1; CDR3 protein: CASATGGWTEAFF; CDR3 DNA: TGTGCCAGCGCGACAGGGGGCTGGACTGAAGCTTTCTTT
V gene: TRBV11-2; D gene: TRBD2; clone size: -; J gene: TRBJ2-3; CDR3 protein: CASSGTSGSLPDTQYF; CDR3 DNA: TGTGCCAGCAGCGGAACAAGCGGGAGTCTTCCAGATACGCAGTATTTT
V gene: TRBV18; D gene: TRBD1; clone size: -; J gene: TRBJ1-1; CDR3 protein: CASSLQGATTEAFF; CDR3 DNA: TGTGCCAGCTCACTACAGGGGGCGACCACTGAAGCTTTCTTT
V gene: TRBV7-9; D gene: -; clone size: -; J gene: TRBJ2-7; CDR3 protein: CASSLVGGTFYEQYF; CDR3 DNA: TGTGCCAGCAGCTTAGTCGGGGGGACATTCTACGAGCAGTACTTC
V gene: TRBV30; D gene: -; clone size: -; J gene: TRBJ2-7; CDR3 protein: CAWSTEGKAYEQYF; CDR3 DNA: TGTGCCTGGAGTACGGAGGGGAAGGCCTACGAGCAGTACTTC
V gene: TRBV28; D gene: TRBD2; clone size: -; J gene: TRBJ2-1; CDR3 protein: CASSLLGLAGIPTYNEQFF; CDR3 DNA: TGTGCCAGCAGTTTATTGGGACTAGCGGGCATCCCTACCTACAATGAGCAGTTCTTC
V gene: TRBV28; D gene: TRBD2; clone size: -; J gene: TRBJ2-2; CDR3 protein: CASSVGGTSGLTGELFF; CDR3 DNA: TGTGCCAGCAGTGTCGGGGGGACTAGCGGGCTTACCGGGGAGCTGTTTTTT
V gene: TRBV4-1; D gene: TRBD1; clone size: -; J gene: TRBJ1-2; CDR3 protein: CASSLPGQGARMYGYTF; CDR3 DNA: TGCGCCAGCAGCCTCCCGGGACAGGGGGCGAGGATGTACGGCTACACCTTC
V gene: TRBV6-2/TRBV6-3; D gene: -; clone size: once; J gene: TRBJ1-3; CDR3 protein: CASSPATAPGGNTIYF; CDR3 DNA: TGTGCCAGCAGCCCGGCGACCGCTCCGGGGGGAAACACCATATATTTT
V gene: TRBV28; D gene: TRBD1; clone size: -; J gene: TRBJ1-1; CDR3 protein: CAILGTGGTEAFF; CDR3 DNA: TGTGCCATCCTGGGGACAGGGGGGACTGAAGCTTTCTTT
V gene: TRBV6-5; D gene: -; clone size: -; J gene: TRBJ1-4; CDR3 protein: CASSYRTNEKLFF; CDR3 DNA: TGTGCCAGCAGTTACCGGACTAATGAAAAACTGTTTTTT
V gene: TRBV7-9; D gene: -; clone size: -; J gene: TRBJ2-7; CDR3 protein: CASRPVQAPYEQYF; CDR3 DNA: TGTGCCAGCAGGCCCGTGCAGGCCCCCTACGAGCAGTACTTC
V gene: TRBV14; D gene: -; clone size: -; J gene: TRBJ1-3; CDR3 protein: CASSHGNTIYF; CDR3 DNA: TGTGCCAGCAGCCACGGGAACACCATATATTTT
V gene: TRBV4-1; D gene: -; clone size: -; J gene: TRBJ2-1; CDR3 protein: CASSQDVTTRRSEQFF; CDR3 DNA: TGCGCCAGCAGCCAAGATGTGACTACGAGACGTTCGGAGCAGTTCTTC
V gene: TRBV28; D gene: TRBD1; clone size: -; J gene: TRBJ1-2; CDR3 protein: CASSFLGTGGYGYTF; CDR3 DNA: TGTGCCAGCAGTTTCCTCGGGACAGGGGGTTATGGCTACACCTTC
V gene: TRBV6-6; D gene: -; clone size: -; J gene: TRBJ2-2; CDR3 protein: CASSYGGSNTGELFF; CDR3 DNA: TGTGCCAGCAGTTACGGAGGCTCGAACACCGGGGAGCTGTTTTTT
V gene: TRBV6-5; D gene: -; clone size: -; J gene: TRBJ2-1; CDR3 protein: CASSFESSYNEQFF; CDR3 DNA: TGTGCCAGCAGTTTCGAGAGCTCCTACAATGAGCAGTTCTTC
V gene: TRBV5-4; D gene: -; clone size: -; J gene: TRBJ2-7; CDR3 protein: CASSPQGTIEQYF; CDR3 DNA: TGTGCCAGCAGCCCCCAGGGTACGATCGAGCAGTACTTC
V gene: TRBV4-2; D gene: TRBD2; clone size: -; J gene: TRBJ2-1; CDR3 protein: CASSRGLAGINEQFF; CDR3 DNA: TGTGCCAGCAGCCGGGGACTAGCGGGTATCAATGAGCAGTTCTTC